This TCR beta chain was sequenced for a study of PD-L1 blockade in urothelial cancer (dated by TCRdb to the late 2010s). Regarding the research as a whole: All patients started therapy around 2014 and received atezolizumab 1,200 mg intravenously every 3 weeks. About nine tenths of the roughly 29 patients were males with bladder-origin urothelial cancer, and about 65% of the roughly 30 reported a prior smoking history. An ECOG performance status of 0 or 1 was recorded for the patients, and 0 to 3 prior chemotherapy regimens had been received by the patients. Blood samples were analyzed at 3 weeks after treatment start (second dose) and at 6 weeks after treatment start. Blood samples yielded a median of 141,255 T cells and roughly 83,000 unique TCRs, with median clonality approximately 0.08. An exploratory multi-omic analysis was conducted of the somatic, immune and clinical correlates of response to PD-L1 blockade with atezolizumab in urothelial cancer. TCR sequencing covered pretreatment tumor samples and matched, serially collected peripheral blood taken before and after atezolizumab treatment. Progression-free survival longer than 6 months counted as durable clinical benefit, and TCR features were additionally tested against both progression-free and overall survival. Whole exome sequencing and RNA sequencing of pretreatment tumors were performed alongside TCR sequencing in the same patients. Roughly nine patients achieved durable clinical benefit and fewer than 25 did not. Pretreatment blood TCR-seq was available for twenty-nine patients, at least one posttreatment blood collection was obtained for some 25 patients, and tumor TCR-seq was available for some 25 patients. Broader findings and caveats from the paper: Among patients with durable benefit, tumor-associated TCR clones showed greater expansion in peripheral blood 3 weeks after treatment started (n of about 20, p = 0.022). Improved progression-free and overall survival was found to be associated with pretreatment peripheral blood TCR clonality below the median. Because of the small sample size (n ≈ 31) and the many exploratory analyses performed, the results are intended to be regarded as hypothesis-generating.

Here V drops 1 base and J drops 11 bases, and the junction holds 7 bases not matched to any gene. The CDR3 covers 13 residues, taking in both the cysteine and the phenylalanine. The read is trimmed to its CDR3 DNA, 39 bases read in frame from base 1. CDR1 and CDR2, per the germline V gene, are MNHNS and SASEGT. Remarks on this clone: Its antigen remains unidentified. No base-level quality is on record; no much larger clone is a single base apart.

Per the publication, the time point label means: peripheral blood 6 weeks after treatment start. A cohort of 25 to 30 patients with locally advanced or metastatic urothelial carcinoma, treated at Memorial Sloan Kettering on a trial protocol, was included. Peripheral blood mononuclear cells were collected pretreatment and during treatment, with between 1 and 8 total time points obtained per patient. The Qiagen DNeasy Blood extraction kit was used to purify genomic DNA from total PBMCs and tumor samples. Collected pretreatment and during treatment, PBMCs were isolated and stored as previously described. Synthetic TCR analog templates were spiked into each PCR so that absolute template abundance could be estimated from read counts. Using the immunoSEQ assay, TCRbeta CDR3 regions were amplified from genomic DNA with bias-controlled V and J gene primers. Sequencing of rearranged TCRbeta segments was performed at approximately 20X coverage. As for how the authors treated the data: Sequencing errors were corrected by clustering, and CDR3s were annotated against IMGT so that V, D and J genes could be assigned. Downstream analyses used only productive TCRbeta rearrangements and left out out-of-frame or stop-codon sequences. To compute clonality, Shannon entropy was normalized by the log of the number of unique productive sequences and then subtracted from one. Fisher's exact test with Benjamini-Hochberg correction, at a threshold of adjusted p below 0.01, was used to find clones that differed between time points or between blood and tumor. The immuneACCESS repertoire file appears here via TCRdb, limited to in-frame rearrangements. These files lack a portion of the clones; in checked studies, under half of the deficit traces to unresolved V genes, and the cause of the others is not known. That table supplies the V and J calls and clone size; D and trimming were determined from the DNA. This sample lists 100,000 to 150,000 clones; about 82% were detected once. Of the sample, 2% to 3% falls within the top ten clones.

The chain links TRBV6-1 with TRBJ1-1, and TRBD1 aligns with 7 junction nucleotides. This sample comprised PBMCs, obtained around atezolizumab (anti-PD-L1) treatment. The clonotype was recovered from a man between 50 and 59 years old with urothelial cancer. The DNA is as follows: TGTGCCAGCAGTGAAGGAGACAGGGCTAAGGCTTTCTTT. This encodes CASSEGDRAKAFF.